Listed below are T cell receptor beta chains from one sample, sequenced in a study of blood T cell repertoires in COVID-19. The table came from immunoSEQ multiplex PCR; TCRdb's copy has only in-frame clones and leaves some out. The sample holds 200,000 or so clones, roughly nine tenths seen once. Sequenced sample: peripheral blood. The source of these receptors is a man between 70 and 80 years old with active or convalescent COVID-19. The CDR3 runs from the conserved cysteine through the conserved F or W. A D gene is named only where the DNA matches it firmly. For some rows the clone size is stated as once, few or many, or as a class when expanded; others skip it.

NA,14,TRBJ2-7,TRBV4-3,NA,CASSHNRISYEQYF,TGCGCCAGCAGCCACAACAGGATATCCTACGAGCAGTACTTC
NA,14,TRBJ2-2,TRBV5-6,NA,CASSFNPQAGELFF,TGTGCCAGCAGCTTTAACCCCCAGGCCGGGGAGCTGTTTTTT
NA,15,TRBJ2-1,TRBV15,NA,CATSRDPPGDNEQFF,TGTGCCACCAGCAGAGATCCCCCCGGGGACAATGAGCAGTTCTTC
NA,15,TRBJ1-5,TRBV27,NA,CASRRQHYSNQPQHF,TGTGCCAGCAGAAGACAGCACTATAGCAATCAGCCCCAGCATTTT
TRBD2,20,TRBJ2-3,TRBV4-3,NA,CASSQDRVRLAGAADYTQYF,TGCGCCAGCAGCCAAGATAGGGTACGACTAGCGGGGGCCGCTGACTATACGCAGTATTTT
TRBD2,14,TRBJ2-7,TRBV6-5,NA,CASSRGGPSYEQYF,TGTGCCAGCAGTCGGGGGGGTCCCTCCTACGAGCAGTACTTC
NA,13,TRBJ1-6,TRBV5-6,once,CASSLAGNSPLHF,TGTGCCAGCAGCTTGGCCGGTAATTCACCCCTCCACTTT
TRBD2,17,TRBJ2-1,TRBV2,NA,CASRGGTSGRAYNEQFF,TGTGCCAGCAGGGGTGGGACTAGCGGGAGGGCCTACAATGAGCAGTTCTTC
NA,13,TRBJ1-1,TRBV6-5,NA,CASCREGNTEAFF,TGTGCCAGCTGCCGAGAGGGAAACACTGAAGCTTTCTTT
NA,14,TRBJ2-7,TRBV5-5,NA,CASSFVSGDYEQYF,TGTGCCAGCAGCTTTGTTAGCGGAGACTACGAGCAGTACTTC
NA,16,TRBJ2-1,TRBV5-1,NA,CASSGRLVDSYNEQFF,TGCGCCAGCAGTGGCAGACTGGTAGACTCCTACAATGAGCAGTTCTTC
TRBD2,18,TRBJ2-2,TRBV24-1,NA,CATSDREGFLPNTGELFF,TGTGCCACCAGTGATCGGGAGGGTTTCTTACCGAACACCGGGGAGCTGTTTTTT
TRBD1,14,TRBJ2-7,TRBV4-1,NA,CASSQVRGLYEQYF,TGCGCCAGCAGCCAAGTTAGGGGGCTCTACGAGCAGTACTTC
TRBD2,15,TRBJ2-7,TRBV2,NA,CASSEGPSGTYEQYF,TGTGCCAGCAGTGAGGGCCCTAGCGGGACCTACGAGCAGTACTTC
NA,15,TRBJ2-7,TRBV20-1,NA,CSASSRVGRRNEQYF,TGCAGTGCTAGTTCCCGCGTTGGCAGGAGGAACGAGCAGTACTTC
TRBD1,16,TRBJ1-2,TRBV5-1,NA,CASSSGPRGTGNGYTF,TGCGCCAGCAGCTCGGGACCTCGTGGGACAGGGAATGGCTACACCTTC
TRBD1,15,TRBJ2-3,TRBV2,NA,CASRDRGLGTDTQYF,TGTGCCAGCAGAGACAGGGGGTTGGGCACAGATACGCAGTATTTT
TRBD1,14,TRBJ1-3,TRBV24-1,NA,CATSDLRQGNTIYF,TGTGCCACCAGTGACCTGCGACAGGGGAACACCATATATTTT
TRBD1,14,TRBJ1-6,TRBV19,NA,CATSEGAGVSPLHF,TGTGCCACCAGCGAGGGGGCAGGGGTTTCACCCCTCCACTTT
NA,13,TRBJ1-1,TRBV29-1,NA,CSVVGHGNTEAFF,TGCAGCGTTGTGGGGCACGGGAACACTGAAGCTTTCTTT
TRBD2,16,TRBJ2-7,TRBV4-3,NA,CASSQDAAGTTYEQYF,TGCGCCAGCAGCCAAGATGCGGCAGGGACTACCTACGAGCAGTACTTC
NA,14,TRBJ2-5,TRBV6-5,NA,CASSYGTLQETQYF,TGTGCCAGCAGTTACGGGACTCTCCAAGAGACCCAGTACTTC
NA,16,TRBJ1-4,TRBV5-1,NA,CASSLGSRGGEKKLFF,TGCGCCAGCAGCTTGGGTTCGAGGGGAGGTGAGAAAAAACTGTTTTTT
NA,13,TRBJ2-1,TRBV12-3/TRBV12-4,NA,CASRNQLGGEQFF,TGTGCCAGCAGAAATCAACTCGGGGGTGAGCAGTTCTTC
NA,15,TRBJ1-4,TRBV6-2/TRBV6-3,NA,CASSYRRQGSEKLFF,TGTGCCAGCAGTTACCGTCGGCAGGGAAGTGAAAAACTGTTTTTT
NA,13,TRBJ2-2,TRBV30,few,CAWSTQGIGELFF,TGTGCCTGGAGTACCCAGGGTATCGGGGAGCTGTTTTTT